Following are 12 T cell receptor beta chains from one sample sequenced in a study of beta chain features in type 1 diabetes. Expressed TCRB transcripts were sequenced, since all the RNA that had been isolated was reverse transcribed. Measured with immunoSEQ multiplex PCR; TCRdb has only the in-frame clones, and not every one. The table shows about 410,000 clones, with roughly 13% occurring only once. Material: naive CD4+ T cells from blood. The receptor set was obtained from a man aged 30-40 years in good health.

V and J are TRBV10-3 and TRBJ2-2; D is perhaps TRBD1 (6 bases). This CDR3 is built from 15 residues. Germline V gene sequence: CDR1 ENHRY, CDR2 SYGVKD. Between the trimmed V and J ends, which lost 6 bases and 0 bases, there was a span of 11 bases. The CDR3 loop reads CAIRDRTSNTGELFF. DNA for the CDR3: TGTGCCATCAGGGACAGAACTTCGAACACCGGGGAGCTGTTTTTT.

This sequence joins TRBV4-3 and TRBJ2-1, with D possibly TRBD2 on 6 matching bases. Germline CDR1 and CDR2: LGHNA and YSLEER. Trimming took off 1 base at V and 0 bases at J, with 19 bases between the two ends. The CDR3 spans 19 residues. The CDR3: CASSQGGRDFRNSYNEQFF. DNA for the CDR3: TGCGCCAGCAGCCAAGGGGGCCGGGACTTCCGAAACTCCTACAATGAGCAGTTCTTC.

This clone was counted between two and nine times. V gene TRBV7-9 combines with J gene TRBJ2-3; D is undetermined. Germline V gives CDR1 SEHNR, CDR2 FQNEAQ (reference sequence). The CDR3 covers 15 residues. Trimming left V 6 bases short and J 0 bases short, with 13 bases between. The CDR3, as DNA: TGTGCCAGCAGGGCCTCCCGCTATAGCACAGATACGCAGTATTTT. Protein product: CASRASRYSTDTQYF.

This clone was seen once. V usage is TRBV10-3 and J usage is TRBJ2-1; TRBD2 matches 8 bases. CDR1 and CDR2 from the germline V gene are ENHRY and SYGVKD. V lost 8 bases and J lost 5; bases outside the gene matches: 8. This CDR3 is built from 14 residues. In DNA, the CDR3 is TGTGCCATCCAGGGCGGGGGGTCCCACAATGAGCAGTTCTTC. Its protein is CAIQGGGSHNEQFF.

The chain combines TRBV4-3 with TRBJ2-4, with D perhaps matching TRBD1 (5 bases). The V end lost 0 bases, the J end lost 4 bases, and 10 bases lay between the germline ends. CDR1 LGHNA and CDR2 YSLEER come from the germline V gene. This CDR3 is 15 amino acids long. The CDR3 here is CASSQDRVRKNIQYF. CDR3 DNA sequence: TGCGCCAGCAGCCAAGACAGGGTTCGAAAAAACATTCAGTACTTC.

In this sample, this clone turned up a few times. The chain employs TRBV18 and TRBJ2-7; the D is unclear. The germline V gene encodes CDR1 KGHSH and CDR2 LQKENI. This CDR3 is built from 13 residues. Trimming pared 2 bases from V and 4 bases from J, leaving 9 bases between. The CDR3 region has the DNA TGTGCCAGCTCACCAGTCAGCGAGTACGAGCAGTACTTC. Its protein is CASSPVSEYEQYF.

The chain uses TRBV4-1 and TRBJ2-7; 8 bases are shared with TRBD2. The CDR3 totals 16 residues. Per the germline V gene, CDR1 is MGHRA and CDR2 is YSYEKL. J gave up 2 bases and V 0 bases, and 6 bases lay outside the gene matches. CDR3 in amino acids: CASSQDLLAETYEQYV. The CDR3 bases are TGCGCCAGCAGCCAAGATTTACTAGCGGAGACCTACGAGCAGTACGTC.

This sequence joins TRBV6-5 and TRBJ2-3; D possibly corresponds to TRBD2 (5 bases). The CDR3 spans 13 residues. V was clipped by 6 bases and J by 0 bases, with 7 bases between them. Germline CDR1 MNHEY, CDR2 SVGAGI. This CDR3 is CASRRTSTDTQYF. The CDR3 DNA follows: TGTGCCAGCAGGAGGACTAGCACAGATACGCAGTATTTT.

The chain carries TRBV30 and TRBJ2-1; 10 nucleotides agree with TRBD1. The germline V gene encodes CDR1 GTSNPN and CDR2 SVGIG (reference sequence). Trimming at V came to 5 bases and at J to 4 bases, leaving 5 bases not matched to a gene. CDR3 length: 14 amino acids. CDR3: CAWGDRGLYNEQFF. The CDR3 region has the DNA TGTGCCTGGGGGGACAGGGGTCTATACAATGAGCAGTTCTTC.

The chain joins TRBV9 to TRBJ2-1, with TRBD2 matching over 7 bases. CDR3 size: 17 residues. CDR1 and CDR2 (germline): SGDLS, YYNGEE. V dropped 4 bases and J dropped 2; count of bases not matched to a gene: 12. CDR3 in DNA: TGTGCCAGCAGCTCCAGAGATCTAGCGGATACCTACAATGAGCAGTTCTTC. As protein: CASSSRDLADTYNEQFF.

This clone was seen a handful of times. The V gene is TRBV29-1, the J gene TRBJ2-2; D gene unclear. Trimming shortened V by 4 bases and J by 5 bases, and 11 bases separated the two germline ends. This CDR3 comprises 13 residues. CDR1 and CDR2 from the germline V gene are SQVTM and ANQGSEA. The chain's CDR3 is CSVGAKGTGELFF. CDR3 DNA sequence: TGCAGCGTTGGGGCAAAGGGAACCGGGGAGCTGTTTTTT.

This clone was seen a handful of times. The gene calls are TRBV7-2 and TRBJ2-3, with D maybe TRBD1 (6 bases). CDR1 is SGHTA and CDR2 is FQGNSA in the germline V gene. This CDR3 has 13 amino acids. The ends were cut back, 6 bases at V and 4 bases at J, with 11 bases in the middle. The CDR3 DNA follows: TGTGCCAGCAGGGTGAAGGGGGCAGATACGCAGTATTTT. This encodes CASRVKGADTQYF.